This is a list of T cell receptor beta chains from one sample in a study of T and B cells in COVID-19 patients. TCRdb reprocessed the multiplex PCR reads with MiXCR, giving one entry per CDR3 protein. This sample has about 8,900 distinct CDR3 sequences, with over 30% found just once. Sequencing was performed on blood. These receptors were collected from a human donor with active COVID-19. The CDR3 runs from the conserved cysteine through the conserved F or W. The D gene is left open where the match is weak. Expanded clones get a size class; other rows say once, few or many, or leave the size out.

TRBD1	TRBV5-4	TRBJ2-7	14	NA	CASSPGTGFDEQYF	TGTGCCAGCAGCCCCGGGACAGGGTTCGACGAGCAGTACTTC
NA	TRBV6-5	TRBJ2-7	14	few	CASRWRDSAYEQYF	TGTGCCAGCAGATGGAGGGACAGCGCCTACGAGCAGTACTTC
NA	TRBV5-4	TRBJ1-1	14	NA	CASSLGTLNTEAFF	TGTGCCAGCAGCCTCGGGACCCTGAACACTGAAGCTTTCTTT
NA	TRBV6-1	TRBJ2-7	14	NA	CASGRMGPLYEQYF	TGTGCCAGCGGTCGTATGGGCCCCCTCTACGAGCAGTACTTC
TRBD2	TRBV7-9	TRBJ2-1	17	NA	CSSSLGLAGGRYNEQFF	TGTTCCAGCAGCTTAGGACTAGCGGGAGGCCGCTACAATGAGCAGTTCTTC
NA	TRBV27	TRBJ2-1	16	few	CASSLTGPRGFDEQFF	TGTGCCAGCAGTTTAACCGGACCGAGGGGGTTCGATGAGCAGTTCTTC
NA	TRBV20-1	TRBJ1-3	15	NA	CSARKGGGSGNTIYF	TGCAGTGCTAGAAAAGGGGGGGGCTCTGGAAACACCATATATTTT
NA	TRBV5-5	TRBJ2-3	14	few	CASSLGRLRDTQYF	TGTGCCAGCAGCTTGGGACGCCTCAGGGATACGCAGTATTTT
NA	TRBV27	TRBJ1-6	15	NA	CASIMIQTFYSPLHF	TGTGCCAGCATCATGATACAGACCTTCTATTCACCCCTCCACTTT
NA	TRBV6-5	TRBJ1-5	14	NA	CASWTSFSNQPQHF	TGTGCCAGCTGGACGTCCTTTAGCAATCAGCCCCAGCATTTT
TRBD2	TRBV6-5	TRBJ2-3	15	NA	CASKGSGTSTDTQYF	TGTGCCAGCAAGGGGAGCGGGACTAGCACAGATACGCAGTATTTT
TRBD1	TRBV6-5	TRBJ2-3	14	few	CASSDRRGSDTQYF	TGTGCCAGCAGTGACCGCAGGGGGTCAGATACGCAGTATTTT
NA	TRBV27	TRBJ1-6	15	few	CASSFQGRSNSPLHF	TGTGCCAGCAGTTTTCAAGGTCGGTCTAATTCACCCCTCCACTTT
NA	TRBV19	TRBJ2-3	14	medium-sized	CATKEAGRPDTQYF	TGTGCCACAAAGGAGGCAGGGCGGCCAGATACGCAGTATTTT
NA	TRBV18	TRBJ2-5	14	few	CASSPQVDKETQYF	TGTGCCAGCTCACCGCAAGTGGATAAGGAGACCCAGTACTTC
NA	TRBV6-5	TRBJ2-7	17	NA	CASSYSNVRSQAYDQYF	TGTGCCAGCAGTTACTCGAATGTTAGGTCGCAAGCCTACGATCAGTACTTC
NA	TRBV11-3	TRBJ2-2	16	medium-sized	CASSLVANSNTGELFF	TGTGCCAGCAGCTTAGTTGCTAACTCGAACACCGGGGAGCTGTTTTTT
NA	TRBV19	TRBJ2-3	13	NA	CASSITMGDTQYF	TGTGCCAGTAGTATTACTATGGGAGATACGCAGTATTTT
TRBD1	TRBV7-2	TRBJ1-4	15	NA	CASSLAKGAYEKLFF	TGTGCCAGCAGCTTAGCGAAGGGGGCATATGAAAAACTGTTTTTT
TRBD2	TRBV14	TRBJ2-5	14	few	CASSFGGLAETQYF	TGTGCCAGCAGTTTTGGAGGACTAGCAGAGACCCAGTACTTC
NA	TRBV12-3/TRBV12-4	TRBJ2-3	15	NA	CASSLGGGRGDTQYF	TGTGCCAGCAGTTTGGGGGGGGGCCGTGGAGATACGCAGTATTTT
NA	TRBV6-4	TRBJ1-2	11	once	CASRVAGGYTF	TGTGCCAGCAGGGTAGCTGGCGGCTACACCTTC
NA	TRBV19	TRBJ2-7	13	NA	CASSPGQTAEQYF	TGTGCCAGTAGTCCCGGACAGACAGCCGAGCAGTACTTC
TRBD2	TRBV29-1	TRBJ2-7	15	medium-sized	CSVEAQTSGEFQQYF	TGCAGCGTTGAAGCTCAGACTAGCGGGGAATTCCAGCAGTACTTC
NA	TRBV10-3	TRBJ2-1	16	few	CASSEARGKRDNEQFF	TGTGCCAGCAGTGAAGCGAGGGGGAAAAGGGACAATGAGCAGTTCTTC
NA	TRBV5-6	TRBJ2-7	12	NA	CASSASSYEQYF	TGTGCCAGCAGCGCTAGCTCCTACGAGCAGTACTTC